This T cell receptor (beta chain) was obtained from a study of blood T cells in healthy people across ages. Study-level results: Samples with more naive T cells showed higher observed beta diversity.

Donor samples were obtained from healthy Caucasian individuals from Russia, aged about 6 to 100. The table lists this clonotype with a few counts. Antigen specificity is unknown. A second PCR of 7 to 11 cycles used a sample-barcoded 5' primer and a J-beta primer mix. TCRdb called the 5' RACE reads again in MiXCR, with one record for every CDR3 protein. The sample includes about 1.4 million distinct CDR3 sequences, around 59% of them seen just once. The source of this sequence is a man aged 18 to 29 in good health. The material sequenced was blood.

The CDR3 protein is CSASAQGGLADPNEQFF. The CDR3 nucleotides read TGCAGTGCTAGTGCGCAGGGGGGGCTAGCAGACCCCAATGAGCAGTTCTTC. The chain recombines TRBV20-1 with TRBJ2-1; D may correspond to TRBD1 or TRBD2 (7 bases each). The ends were cut back, 3 bases at V and 6 bases at J, with 24 bases in the middle. The CDR3 loop spans 17 amino acids. Germline CDR1 is DFQATT and CDR2 is SNEGSKA (reference sequence).